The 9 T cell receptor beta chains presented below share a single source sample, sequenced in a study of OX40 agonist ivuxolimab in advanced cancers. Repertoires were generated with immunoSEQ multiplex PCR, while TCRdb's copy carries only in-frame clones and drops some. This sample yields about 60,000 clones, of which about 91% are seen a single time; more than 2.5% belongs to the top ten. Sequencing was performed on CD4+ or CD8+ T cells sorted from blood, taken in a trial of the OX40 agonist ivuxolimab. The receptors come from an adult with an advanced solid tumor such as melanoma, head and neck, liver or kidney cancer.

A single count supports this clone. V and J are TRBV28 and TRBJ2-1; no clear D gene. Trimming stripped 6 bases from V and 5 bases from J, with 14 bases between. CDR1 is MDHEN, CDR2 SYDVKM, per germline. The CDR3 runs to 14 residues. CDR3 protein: CASSHDAFDNEQFF. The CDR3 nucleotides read TGTGCCAGCAGCCATGACGCGTTTGACAATGAGCAGTTCTTC.

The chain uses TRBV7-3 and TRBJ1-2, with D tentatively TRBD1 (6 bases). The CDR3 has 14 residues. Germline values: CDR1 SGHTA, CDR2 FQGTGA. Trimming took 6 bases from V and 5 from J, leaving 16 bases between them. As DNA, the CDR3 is TGTGCCAGCAGTCCCCGGGGGGGCGAGTATGGCTACACCTTC. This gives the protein CASSPRGGEYGYTF.

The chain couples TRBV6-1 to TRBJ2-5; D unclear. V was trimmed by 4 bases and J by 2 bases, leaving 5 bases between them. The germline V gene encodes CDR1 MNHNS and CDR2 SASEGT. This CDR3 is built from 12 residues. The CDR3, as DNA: TGTGCCAGCAGTGCGGCTCAAGAGACCCAGTACTTC. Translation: CASSAAQETQYF.

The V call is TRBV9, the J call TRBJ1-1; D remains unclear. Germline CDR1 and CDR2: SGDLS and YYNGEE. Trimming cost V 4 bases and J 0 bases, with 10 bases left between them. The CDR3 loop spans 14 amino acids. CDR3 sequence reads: CASSPPTMNTEAFF. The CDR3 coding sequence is TGTGCCAGCAGCCCCCCAACCATGAACACTGAAGCTTTCTTT.

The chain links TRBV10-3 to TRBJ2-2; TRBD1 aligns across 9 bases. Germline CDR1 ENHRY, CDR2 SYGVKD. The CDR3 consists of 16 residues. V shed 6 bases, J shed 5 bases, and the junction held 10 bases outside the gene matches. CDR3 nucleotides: TGTGCCATCAGCATCCGGGACAGGGTAGATACCGGGGAGCTGTTTTTT. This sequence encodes CAISIRDRVDTGELFF.

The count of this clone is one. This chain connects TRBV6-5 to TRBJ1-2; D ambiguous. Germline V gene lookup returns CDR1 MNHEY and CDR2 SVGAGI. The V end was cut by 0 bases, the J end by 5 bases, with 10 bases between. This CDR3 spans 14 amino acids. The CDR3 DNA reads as TGTGCCAGCAGTTACTCTCTCCAAACTTATGGCTACACCTTC. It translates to CASSYSLQTYGYTF.

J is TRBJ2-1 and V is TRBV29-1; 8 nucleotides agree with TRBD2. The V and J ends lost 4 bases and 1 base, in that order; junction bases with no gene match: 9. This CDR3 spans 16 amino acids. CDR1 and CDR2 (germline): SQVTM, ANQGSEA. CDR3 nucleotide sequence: TGCAGCGTTGCCCCCAGAGCGGGGGCTTCCTACAATGAGCAGTTCTTC. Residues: CSVAPRAGASYNEQFF.

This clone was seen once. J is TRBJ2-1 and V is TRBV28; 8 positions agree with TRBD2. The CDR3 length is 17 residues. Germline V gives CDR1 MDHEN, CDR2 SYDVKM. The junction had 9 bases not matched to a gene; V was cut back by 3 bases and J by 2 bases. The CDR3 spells CASSLSASGHPYNEQFF. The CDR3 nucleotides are TGTGCCAGCAGTTTGTCCGCTAGCGGGCACCCCTACAATGAGCAGTTCTTC.

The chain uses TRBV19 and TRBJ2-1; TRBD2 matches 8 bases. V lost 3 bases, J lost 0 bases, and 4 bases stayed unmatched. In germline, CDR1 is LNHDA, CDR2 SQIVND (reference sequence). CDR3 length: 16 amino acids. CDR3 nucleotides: TGTGCCAGTAGTATCGCCAGCGGGGGCTCCTACAATGAGCAGTTCTTC. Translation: CASSIASGGSYNEQFF. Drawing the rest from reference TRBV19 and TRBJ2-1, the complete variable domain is DGGITQSPKYLFRKEGQNVTLSCEQNLNHDAMYWYRQDPGQGLRLIYYSQIVNDFQKGDIAEGYSVSREKKESFPLTVTSAQKNPTAFYLCASSIASGGSYNEQFFGPGTRLTVL.